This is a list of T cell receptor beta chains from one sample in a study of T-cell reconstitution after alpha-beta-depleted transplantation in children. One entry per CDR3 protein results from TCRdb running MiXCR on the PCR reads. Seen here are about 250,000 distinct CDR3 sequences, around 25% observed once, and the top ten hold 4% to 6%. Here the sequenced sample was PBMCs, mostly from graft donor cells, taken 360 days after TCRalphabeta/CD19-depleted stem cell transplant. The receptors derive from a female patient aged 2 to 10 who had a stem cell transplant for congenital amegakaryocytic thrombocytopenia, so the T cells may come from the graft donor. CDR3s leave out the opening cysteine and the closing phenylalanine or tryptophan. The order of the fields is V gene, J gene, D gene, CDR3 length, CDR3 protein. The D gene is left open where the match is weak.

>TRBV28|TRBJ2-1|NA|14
ASSLGQPRPYNEQF
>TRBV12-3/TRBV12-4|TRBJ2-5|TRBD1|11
ASSWTGAETQY
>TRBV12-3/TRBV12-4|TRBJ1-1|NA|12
ASREGGRNTEAF
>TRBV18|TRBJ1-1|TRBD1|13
ASSPLQGPGTEAF
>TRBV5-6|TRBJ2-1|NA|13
ASSFRPQDYNEQF
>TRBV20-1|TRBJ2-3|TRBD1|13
SARHNRGPTDTQY
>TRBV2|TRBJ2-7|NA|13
ASSDLLSGVGEQY
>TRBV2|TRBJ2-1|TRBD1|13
ASSEVGTGYNEQF
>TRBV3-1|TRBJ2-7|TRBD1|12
ASSQGTGDYEQY
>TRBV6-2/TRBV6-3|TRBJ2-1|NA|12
ASSLFTSSREQF
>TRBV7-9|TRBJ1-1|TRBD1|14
ASSPRTGTMNTEAF
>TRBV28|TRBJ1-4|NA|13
ASLEGIRNNEKLF
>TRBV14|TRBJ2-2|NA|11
ASSQIVTGELF
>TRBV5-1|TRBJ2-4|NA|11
ASSLASKNIQY